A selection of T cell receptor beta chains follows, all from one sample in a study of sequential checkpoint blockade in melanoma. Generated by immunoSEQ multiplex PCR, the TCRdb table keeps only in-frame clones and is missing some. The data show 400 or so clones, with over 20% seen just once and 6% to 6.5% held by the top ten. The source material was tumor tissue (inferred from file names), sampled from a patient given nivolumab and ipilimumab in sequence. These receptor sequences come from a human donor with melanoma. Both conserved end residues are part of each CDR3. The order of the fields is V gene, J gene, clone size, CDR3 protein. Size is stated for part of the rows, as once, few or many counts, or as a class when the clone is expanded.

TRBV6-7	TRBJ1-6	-	CASSYDRDVNSPLHF
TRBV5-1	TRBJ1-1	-	CASSFLQMNTEAFF
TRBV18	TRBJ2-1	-	CASSPPGLASNEQFF
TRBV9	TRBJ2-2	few	CASSVGGSVTGELFF
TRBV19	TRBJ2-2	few	CASRPNTGELFF
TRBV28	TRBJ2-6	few	CASSLYRGESGANVLTF
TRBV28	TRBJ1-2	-	CASSSPGTPYGYTF
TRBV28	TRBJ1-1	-	CASGPGWRDTEAFF
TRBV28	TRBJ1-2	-	CATGAAPTPGYTF
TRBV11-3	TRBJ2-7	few	CASSLGTGPREQYF
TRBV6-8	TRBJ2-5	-	CASSPGQGDLETQYF
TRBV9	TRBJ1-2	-	CASRFDSNYGYTF
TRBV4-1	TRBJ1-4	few	CASSLGQLTNEKLFF
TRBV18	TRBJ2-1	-	CASSPGLAGDNEQFF
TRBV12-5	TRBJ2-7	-	CASAVAGSPYEQYF
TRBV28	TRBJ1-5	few	CASSLAGGGRNQPQHF
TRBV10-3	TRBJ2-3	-	CAISEMGPGDTQYF
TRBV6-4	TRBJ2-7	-	CASTQFGTGHYEQYF
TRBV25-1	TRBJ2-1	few	CASRREVIDEQFF
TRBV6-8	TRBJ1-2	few	CASSPGAPDGYTF
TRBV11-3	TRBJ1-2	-	CASSLGTANYGYTF
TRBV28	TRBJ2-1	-	CASRQGADEQFF
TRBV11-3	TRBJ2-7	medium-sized	CASSLEGRVYEQYF
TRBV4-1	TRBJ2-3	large	CASSHGQGASTDTQYF
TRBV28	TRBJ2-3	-	CASSLSSGGQTDTQYF
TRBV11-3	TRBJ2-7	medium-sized	CASSPGTGAHREQYF
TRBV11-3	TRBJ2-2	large	CASSKVQKNTGELFF
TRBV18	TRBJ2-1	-	CASSLSGRDNEQFF
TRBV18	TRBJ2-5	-	CASSPMAGGLQETQYF
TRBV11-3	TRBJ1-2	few	CASSLVSGGFYGYTF
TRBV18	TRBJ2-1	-	CASSPGGYGEQFF
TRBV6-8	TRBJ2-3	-	CASSYGIDTDTQYF
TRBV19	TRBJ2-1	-	CASSTRTSGSNEQFF
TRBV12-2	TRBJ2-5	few	CASPTGETRETQYF
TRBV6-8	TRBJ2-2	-	CASREDTGELFF
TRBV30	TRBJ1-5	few	CAWSFGTAGQPQHF
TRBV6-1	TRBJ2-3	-	CASSEGDRVTDTQYF
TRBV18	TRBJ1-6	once	CASSPGTRAPLHF
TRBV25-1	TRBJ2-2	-	CASGTGDGELFF
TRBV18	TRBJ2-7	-	CASSRLFDGATYEQYF
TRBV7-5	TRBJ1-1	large	CASSLPHLRGTDTEAFF
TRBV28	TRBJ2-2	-	CASSLYGTGADGELFF
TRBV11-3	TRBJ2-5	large	CASSSRDWQETQYF
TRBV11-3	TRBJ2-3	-	CASSYQLRSGLAGGYTQYF
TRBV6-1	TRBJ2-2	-	CASSEGRGTRDGELFF
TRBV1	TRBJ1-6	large	CASSQGVYYNSPLHF
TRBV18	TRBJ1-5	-	CASSLRQGGNQPQHF
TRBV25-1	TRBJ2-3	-	CASSDLTGKDADTQYF
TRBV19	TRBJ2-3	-	CASSIGEGASPGAQYF
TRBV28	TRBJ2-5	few	CASSPPRTGSQETQYF
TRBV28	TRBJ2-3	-	CASSPHSGSPPDTQYF
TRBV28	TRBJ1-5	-	CASSPPWGDQPQHF
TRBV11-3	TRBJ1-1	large	CASSPGTANTEAFF
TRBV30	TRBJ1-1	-	CAWTESPANTEAFF
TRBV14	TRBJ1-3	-	CASSRDIGNTIYF
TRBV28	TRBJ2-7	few	CASSQGLAGLYEQYF
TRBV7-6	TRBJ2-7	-	CASSLEPGGSYEQYF
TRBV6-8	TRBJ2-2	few	CAISSGTGLTGELFF